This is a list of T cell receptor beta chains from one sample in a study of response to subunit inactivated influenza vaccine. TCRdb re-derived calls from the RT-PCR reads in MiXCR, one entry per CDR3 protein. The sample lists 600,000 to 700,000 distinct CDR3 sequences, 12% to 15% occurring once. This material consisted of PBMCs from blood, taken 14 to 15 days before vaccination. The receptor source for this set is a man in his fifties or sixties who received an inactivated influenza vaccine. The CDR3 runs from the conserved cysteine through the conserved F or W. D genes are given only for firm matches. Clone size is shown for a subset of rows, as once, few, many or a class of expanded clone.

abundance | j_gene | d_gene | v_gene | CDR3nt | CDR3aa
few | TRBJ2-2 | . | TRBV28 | TGTGCAAGCAATTCGGGGGGCGCGAACACCGGGGAGCTGTTTTTT | CASNSGGANTGELFF
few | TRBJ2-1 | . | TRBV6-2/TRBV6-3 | TGTGCCAGCAGGAAAGGGATTTACTCCTACAATGAGCAGTTCTTC | CASRKGIYSYNEQFF
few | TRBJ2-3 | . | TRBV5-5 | TGTGCCAGCCTGATCCTGGGGACAGATACGCAGTATTTT | CASLILGTDTQYF
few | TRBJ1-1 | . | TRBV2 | TGTGCCAGTAATGCAGGGTATCGGAACACTGAAGCTTTCTTT | CASNAGYRNTEAFF
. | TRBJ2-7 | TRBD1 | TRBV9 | TGTGCCAGCAGCTTCCAGGGGGACAGGGCTGGCTACGAGCAGTACTTC | CASSFQGDRAGYEQYF
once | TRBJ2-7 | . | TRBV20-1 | TGCAGTGCTAGAGATCAACAGAGACTCTCCTACGAGCAGTACTTC | CSARDQQRLSYEQYF
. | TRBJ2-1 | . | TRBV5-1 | TGCGCCAGCAGCTTGCCCGCACCGGGCTACAATGAGCAGTTCTTC | CASSLPAPGYNEQFF
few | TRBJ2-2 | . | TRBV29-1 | TGCAGCGTTGAATATCAAGCGAACACCGGGGAGCTGTTTTTT | CSVEYQANTGELFF
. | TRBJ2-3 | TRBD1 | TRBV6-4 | TGTGCCAGCAGTGAAGGGACAGCTAGCACAGATACGCAGTATTTT | CASSEGTASTDTQYF
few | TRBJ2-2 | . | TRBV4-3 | TGCGCCAGCAGCCAAGGGACAGAACGATCGAACACCGGGGAGCTGTTTTTT | CASSQGTERSNTGELFF
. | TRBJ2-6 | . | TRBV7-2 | TGTGCCAGCAGCTTAGGCTTCGCTCGGACTGGGGCCAACGTCCTGACTTTC | CASSLGFARTGANVLTF
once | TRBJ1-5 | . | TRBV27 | TGTGCCAGCAGTTTATTACAGGGTCATCAGCCCCAGCATTTT | CASSLLQGHQPQHF
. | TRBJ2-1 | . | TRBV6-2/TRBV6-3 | TGTGCCAGCAATGGGGCCTTCTACAATGAGCAGTTCTTC | CASNGAFYNEQFF
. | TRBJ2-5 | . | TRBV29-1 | TGCAGCGTATCCGGTCGGCAGCGAGAGACCCAGTACTTC | CSVSGRQRETQYF
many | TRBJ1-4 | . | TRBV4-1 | TGCGCCAGCAGCCAAGTTCGGGGCAGGGAGGATGAAAAACTGTTTTTT | CASSQVRGREDEKLFF
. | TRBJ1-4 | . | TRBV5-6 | TGTGCCAGCAGCTTGACGGGCAGAAATAATGAAAAACTGTTTTTT | CASSLTGRNNEKLFF
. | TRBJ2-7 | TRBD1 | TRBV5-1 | TGCGCCAGCAGGGCAGGGACAGTGGGGCTCGAGCAGTACTTC | CASRAGTVGLEQYF
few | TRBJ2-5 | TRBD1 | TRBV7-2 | TGTGCCAGCAGCTTCGGACAGGGGGTGATCATGGAGACCCAGTACTTC | CASSFGQGVIMETQYF
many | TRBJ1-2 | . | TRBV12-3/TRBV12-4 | TGTGCCAGCAGTTTTTCGGGACATTATGGCTACACCTTC | CASSFSGHYGYTF
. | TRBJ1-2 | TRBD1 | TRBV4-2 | TGTGCCAGCAGCACTGAAATGACAGGGGGATATGGCTACACCTTC | CASSTEMTGGYGYTF
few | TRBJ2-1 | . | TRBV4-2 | TGTGCCAGCAGCCACCAAATCGACAATGAGCAGTTCTTC | CASSHQIDNEQFF
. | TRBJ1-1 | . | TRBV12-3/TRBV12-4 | TGTGCCAGCAGAGCCAGGGTCTTAAGGACTGAAGCTTTCTTT | CASRARVLRTEAFF
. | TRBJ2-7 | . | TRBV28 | TGTGCCAGCAGTCTAGGTTGGCGGTACGAGCAGTACTTC | CASSLGWRYEQYF
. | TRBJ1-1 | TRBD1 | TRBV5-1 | TGCGCCAGCAGCTCCCCTGATACCAGGGGGAAGGCACAAGCTTTCTTT | CASSSPDTRGKAQAFF
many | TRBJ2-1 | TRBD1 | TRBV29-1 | TGCAGCGCCGGGACAGGGCGGAACAATGAGCAGTTCTTC | CSAGTGRNNEQFF
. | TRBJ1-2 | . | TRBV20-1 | TGCAGTGCCTCAATAGGGACACCCATCTATGGCTACACCTTC | CSASIGTPIYGYTF